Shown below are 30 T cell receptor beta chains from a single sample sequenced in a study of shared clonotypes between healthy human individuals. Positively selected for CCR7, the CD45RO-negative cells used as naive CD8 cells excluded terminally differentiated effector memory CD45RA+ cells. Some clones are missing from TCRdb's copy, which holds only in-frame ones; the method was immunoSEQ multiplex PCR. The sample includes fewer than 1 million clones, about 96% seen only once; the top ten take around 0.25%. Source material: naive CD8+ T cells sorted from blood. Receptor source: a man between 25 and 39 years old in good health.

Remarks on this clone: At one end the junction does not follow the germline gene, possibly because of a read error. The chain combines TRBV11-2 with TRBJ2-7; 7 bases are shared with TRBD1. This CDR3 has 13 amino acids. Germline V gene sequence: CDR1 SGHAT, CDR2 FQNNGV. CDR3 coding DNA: TGTGCCAACAGCTACCGACAGGGTTACGAGCAGTACTTC. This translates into CANSYRQGYEQYF.

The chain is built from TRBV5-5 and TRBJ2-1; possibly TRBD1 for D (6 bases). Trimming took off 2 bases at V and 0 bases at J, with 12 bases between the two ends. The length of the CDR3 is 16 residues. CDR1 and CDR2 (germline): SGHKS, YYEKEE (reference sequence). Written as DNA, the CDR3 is TGTGCCAGCAGCTTCTTTGGGGGCCCCTCCTACAATGAGCAGTTCTTC. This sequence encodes CASSFFGGPSYNEQFF.

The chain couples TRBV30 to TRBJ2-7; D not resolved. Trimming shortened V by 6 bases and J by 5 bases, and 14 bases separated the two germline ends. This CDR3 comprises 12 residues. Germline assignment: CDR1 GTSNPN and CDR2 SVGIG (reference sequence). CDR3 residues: CACTRFGDEQYF. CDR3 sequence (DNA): TGTGCCTGCACTCGGTTCGGCGACGAGCAGTACTTC.

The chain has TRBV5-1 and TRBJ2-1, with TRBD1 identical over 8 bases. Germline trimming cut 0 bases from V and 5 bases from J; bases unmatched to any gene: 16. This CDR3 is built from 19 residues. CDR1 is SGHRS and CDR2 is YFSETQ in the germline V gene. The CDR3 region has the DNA TGCGCCAGCAGCTTGGCCGTGGCAGGGGGCGGCTTACCGAACAATGAGCAGTTCTTC. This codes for CASSLAVAGGGLPNNEQFF. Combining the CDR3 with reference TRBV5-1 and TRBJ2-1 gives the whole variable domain KAGVTQTPRYLIKTRGQQVTLSCSPISGHRSVSWYQQTPGQGLQFLFEYFSETQRNKGNFPGRFSGRQFSNSRSEMNVSTLELGDSALYLCASSLAVAGGGLPNNEQFFGPGTRLTVL.

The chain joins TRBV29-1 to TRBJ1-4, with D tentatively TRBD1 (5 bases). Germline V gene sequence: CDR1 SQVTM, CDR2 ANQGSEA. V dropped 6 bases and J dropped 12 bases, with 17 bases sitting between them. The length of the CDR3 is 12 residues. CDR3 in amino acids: CSVRGGGSELFF. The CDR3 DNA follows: TGCAGCGTCCGGGGTGGGGGGAGTGAACTGTTTTTT.

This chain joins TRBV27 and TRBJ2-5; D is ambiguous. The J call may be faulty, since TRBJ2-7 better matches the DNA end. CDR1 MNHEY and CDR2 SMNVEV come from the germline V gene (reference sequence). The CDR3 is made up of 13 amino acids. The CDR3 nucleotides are TGTGCCAGCCTTAGCCTGAGCTCCTACGAGCAGTACTTC. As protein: CASLSLSSYEQYF.

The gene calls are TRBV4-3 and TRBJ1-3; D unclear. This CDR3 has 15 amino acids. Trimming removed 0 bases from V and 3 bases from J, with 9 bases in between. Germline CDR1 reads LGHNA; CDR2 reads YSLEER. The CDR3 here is CASSQERGDGNTIYF. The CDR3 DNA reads TGCGCCAGCAGCCAAGAACGAGGAGATGGAAACACCATATATTTT.

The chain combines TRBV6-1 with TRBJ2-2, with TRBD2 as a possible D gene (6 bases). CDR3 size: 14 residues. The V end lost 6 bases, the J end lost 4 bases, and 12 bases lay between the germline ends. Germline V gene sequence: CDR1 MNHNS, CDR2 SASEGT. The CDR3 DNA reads TGTGCCAGCAGCGGGAGTCCACTCACCGGGGAGCTGTTTTTT. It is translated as CASSGSPLTGELFF.

Here the CDR3 reads CASSLQTVPETQYF. The CDR3, as DNA: TGTGCCAGCAGCTTACAAACAGTCCCGGAGACCCAGTACTTC. This rearrangement joins TRBV11-2 to TRBJ2-5; no definite D call. Between the trimmed V and J ends, which lost 2 bases and 5 bases, there was a span of 12 bases. The CDR3 sequence is 14 residues long. Germline lookup yields CDR1 SGHAT and CDR2 FQNNGV.

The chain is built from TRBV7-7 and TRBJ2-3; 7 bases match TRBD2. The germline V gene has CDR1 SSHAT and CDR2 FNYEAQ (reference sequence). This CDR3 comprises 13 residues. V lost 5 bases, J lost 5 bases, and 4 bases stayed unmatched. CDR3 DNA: TGTGCCAGCAGCCCTCGCGGGGGAGATACGCAGTATTTT. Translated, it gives CASSPRGGDTQYF.

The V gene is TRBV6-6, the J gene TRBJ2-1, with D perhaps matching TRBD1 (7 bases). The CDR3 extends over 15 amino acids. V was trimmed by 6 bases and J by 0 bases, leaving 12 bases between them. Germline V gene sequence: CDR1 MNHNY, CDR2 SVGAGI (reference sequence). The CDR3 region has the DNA TGTGCCAGCAGCCAGGGGGGAGGCTCCTACAATGAGCAGTTCTTC. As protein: CASSQGGGSYNEQFF.

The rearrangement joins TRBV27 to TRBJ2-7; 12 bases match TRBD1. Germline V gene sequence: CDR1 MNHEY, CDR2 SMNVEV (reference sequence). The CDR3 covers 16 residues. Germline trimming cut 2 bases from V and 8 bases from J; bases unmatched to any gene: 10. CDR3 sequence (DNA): TGTGCCAGCAGTTTACCCCCAGGGACAGGGGGCAGGAAGCAGTACTTC. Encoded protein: CASSLPPGTGGRKQYF.

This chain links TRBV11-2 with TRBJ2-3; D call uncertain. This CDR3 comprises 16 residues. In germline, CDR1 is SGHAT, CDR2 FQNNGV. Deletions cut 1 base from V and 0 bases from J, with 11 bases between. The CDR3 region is CASSLVDPISTDTQYF. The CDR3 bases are TGTGCCAGCAGCTTAGTGGACCCGATTAGCACAGATACGCAGTATTTT.

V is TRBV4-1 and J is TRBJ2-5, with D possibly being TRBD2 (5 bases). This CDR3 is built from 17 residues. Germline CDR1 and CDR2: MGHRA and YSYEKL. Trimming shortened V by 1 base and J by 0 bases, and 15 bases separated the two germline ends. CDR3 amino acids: CASSQGSSGMYQETQYF. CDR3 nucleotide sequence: TGCGCCAGCAGCCAAGGCTCCAGCGGCATGTACCAAGAGACCCAGTACTTC.

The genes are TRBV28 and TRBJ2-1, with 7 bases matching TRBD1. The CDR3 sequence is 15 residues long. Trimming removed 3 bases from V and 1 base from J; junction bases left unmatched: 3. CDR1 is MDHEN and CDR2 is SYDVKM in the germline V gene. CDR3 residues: CASSLTGPSYNEQFF. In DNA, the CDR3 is TGTGCCAGCAGTTTGACAGGGCCATCCTACAATGAGCAGTTCTTC.

CDR3 loop: CAARRQATTGELFF. CDR3 in DNA: TGCGCCGCGCGACGGCAGGCAACCACCGGGGAGCTGTTTTTT. V is TRBV4-1 and J is TRBJ2-2; D remains unclear. The CDR3 extends over 14 amino acids. Germline V gene lookup returns CDR1 MGHRA and CDR2 YSYEKL. Trimming took off 11 bases at V and 4 bases at J, with 17 bases between the two ends.

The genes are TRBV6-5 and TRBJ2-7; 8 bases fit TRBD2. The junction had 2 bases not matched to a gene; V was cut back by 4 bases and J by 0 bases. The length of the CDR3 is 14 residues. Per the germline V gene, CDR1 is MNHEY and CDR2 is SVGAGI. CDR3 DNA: TGTGCCAGCAGTTCCAGCGGGAGCTCCTACGAGCAGTACTTC. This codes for CASSSSGSSYEQYF.

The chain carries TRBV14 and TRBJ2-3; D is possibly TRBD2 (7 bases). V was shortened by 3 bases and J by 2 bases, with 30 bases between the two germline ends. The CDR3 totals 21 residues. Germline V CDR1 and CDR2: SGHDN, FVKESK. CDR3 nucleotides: TGTGCCAGCAGCCAGCTCCCTCTGGGGCTAGCGGAGGGGGGGAACACAGATACGCAGTATTTT. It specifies CASSQLPLGLAEGGNTDTQYF.

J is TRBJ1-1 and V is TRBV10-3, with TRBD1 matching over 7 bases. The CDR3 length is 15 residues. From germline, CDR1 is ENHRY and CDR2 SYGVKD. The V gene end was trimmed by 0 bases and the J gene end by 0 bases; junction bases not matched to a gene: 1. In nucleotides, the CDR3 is TGTGCCATCAGTGAGTCGGGGACAGTGAACACTGAAGCTTTCTTT. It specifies CAISESGTVNTEAFF.

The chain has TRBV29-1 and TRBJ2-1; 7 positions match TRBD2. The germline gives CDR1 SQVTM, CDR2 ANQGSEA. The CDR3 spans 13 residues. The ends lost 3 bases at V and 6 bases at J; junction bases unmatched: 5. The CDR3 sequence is CSVDGGEINEQFF. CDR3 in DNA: TGCAGCGTTGATGGGGGGGAGATCAATGAGCAGTTCTTC.

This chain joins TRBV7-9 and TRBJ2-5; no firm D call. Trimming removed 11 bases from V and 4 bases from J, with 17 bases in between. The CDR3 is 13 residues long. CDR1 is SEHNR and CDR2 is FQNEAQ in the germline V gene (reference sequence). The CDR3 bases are TGTGCCTCCTACCGGATAGTAACAGAGACCCAGTACTTC. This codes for CASYRIVTETQYF.

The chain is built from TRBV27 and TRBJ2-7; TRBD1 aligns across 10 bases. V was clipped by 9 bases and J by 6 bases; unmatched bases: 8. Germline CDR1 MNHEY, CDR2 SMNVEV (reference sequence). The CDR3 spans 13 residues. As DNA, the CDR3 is TGTGCCAGTCGACAGGGGGCTTGGGGCGAGCAGTACTTC. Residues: CASRQGAWGEQYF.

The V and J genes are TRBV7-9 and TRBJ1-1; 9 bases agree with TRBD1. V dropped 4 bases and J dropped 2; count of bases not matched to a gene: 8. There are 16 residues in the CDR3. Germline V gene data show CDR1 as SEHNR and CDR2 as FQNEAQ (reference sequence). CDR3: CASSSGQGSENTEAFF. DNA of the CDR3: TGTGCCAGCAGCTCGGGACAGGGATCAGAAAACACTGAAGCTTTCTTT.

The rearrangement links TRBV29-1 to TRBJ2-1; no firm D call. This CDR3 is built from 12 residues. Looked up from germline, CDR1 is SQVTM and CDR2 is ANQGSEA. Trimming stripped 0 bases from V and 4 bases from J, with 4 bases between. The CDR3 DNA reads TGCAGCGTTGAAGAGAAGTACAATGAGCAGTTCTTC. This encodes CSVEEKYNEQFF.

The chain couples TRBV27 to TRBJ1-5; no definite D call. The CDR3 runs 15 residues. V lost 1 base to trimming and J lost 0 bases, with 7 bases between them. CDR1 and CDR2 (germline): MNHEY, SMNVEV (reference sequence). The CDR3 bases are TGTGCCAGCAGTTTATGGGGTGATAGCAATCAGCCCCAGCATTTT. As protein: CASSLWGDSNQPQHF.

CDR3 residues: CAWSVQGNEQFF. The CDR3 DNA follows: TGTGCCTGGAGTGTACAGGGAAATGAGCAGTTCTTC. The chain joins TRBV30 to TRBJ2-1, with D possibly matching TRBD1 (6 bases). The germline gives CDR1 GTSNPN, CDR2 SVGIG (reference sequence). V was trimmed by 0 bases and J by 7 bases, leaving 7 bases between them. The CDR3 covers 12 residues.

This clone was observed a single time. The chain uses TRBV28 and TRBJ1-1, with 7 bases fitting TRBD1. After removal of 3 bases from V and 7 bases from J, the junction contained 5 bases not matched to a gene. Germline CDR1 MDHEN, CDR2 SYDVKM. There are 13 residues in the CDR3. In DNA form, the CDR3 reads TGTGCCAGCAGTTTCACAGGGGAGGTTGAAGCTTTCTTT. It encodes CASSFTGEVEAFF.

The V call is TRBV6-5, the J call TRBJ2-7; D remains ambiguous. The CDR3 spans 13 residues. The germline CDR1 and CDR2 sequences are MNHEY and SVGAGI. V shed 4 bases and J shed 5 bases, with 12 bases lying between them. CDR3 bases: TGTGCCAGCAGTTCGTTAGTTTCCCACGAGCAGTACTTC. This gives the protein CASSSLVSHEQYF.

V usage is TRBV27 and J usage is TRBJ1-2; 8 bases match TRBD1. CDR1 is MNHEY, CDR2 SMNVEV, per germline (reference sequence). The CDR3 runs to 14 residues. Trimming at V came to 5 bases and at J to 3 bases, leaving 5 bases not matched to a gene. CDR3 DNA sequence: TGTGCCAGCAGTGCAGGGGGCGCTCACTATGGCTACACCTTC. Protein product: CASSAGGAHYGYTF.

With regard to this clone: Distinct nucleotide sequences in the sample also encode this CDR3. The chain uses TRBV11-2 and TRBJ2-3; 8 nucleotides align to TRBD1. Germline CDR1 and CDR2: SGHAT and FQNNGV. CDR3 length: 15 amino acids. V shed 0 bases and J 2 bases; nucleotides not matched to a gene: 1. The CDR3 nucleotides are TGTGCCAGCAGCTTAGAGGGACAGGCCACAGATACGCAGTATTTT. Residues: CASSLEGQATDTQYF.